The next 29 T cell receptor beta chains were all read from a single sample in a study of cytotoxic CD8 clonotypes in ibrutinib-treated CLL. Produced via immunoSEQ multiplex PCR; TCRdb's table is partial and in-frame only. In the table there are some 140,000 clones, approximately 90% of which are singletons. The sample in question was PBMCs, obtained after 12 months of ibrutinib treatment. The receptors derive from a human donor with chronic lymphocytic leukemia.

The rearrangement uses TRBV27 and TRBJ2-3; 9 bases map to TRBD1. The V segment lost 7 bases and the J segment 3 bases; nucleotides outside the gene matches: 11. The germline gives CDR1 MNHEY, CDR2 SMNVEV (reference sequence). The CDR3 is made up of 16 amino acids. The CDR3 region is CASTLLGTGRTDTQYF. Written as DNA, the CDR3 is TGTGCCAGCACCCTCCTGGGGACAGGGAGGACAGATACGCAGTATTTT.

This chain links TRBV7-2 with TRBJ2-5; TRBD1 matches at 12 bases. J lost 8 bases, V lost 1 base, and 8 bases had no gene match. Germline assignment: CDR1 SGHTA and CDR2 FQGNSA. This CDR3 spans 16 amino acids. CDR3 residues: CASSLGGTGGGLTQYF. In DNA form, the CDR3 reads TGTGCCAGCAGCTTAGGCGGGACAGGGGGCGGATTAACCCAGTACTTC.

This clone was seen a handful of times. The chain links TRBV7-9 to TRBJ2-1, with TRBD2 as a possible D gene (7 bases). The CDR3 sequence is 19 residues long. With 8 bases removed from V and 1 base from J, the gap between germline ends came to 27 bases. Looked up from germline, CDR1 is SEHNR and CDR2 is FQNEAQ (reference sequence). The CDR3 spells CASDAPGLTGRGSYNEQFF. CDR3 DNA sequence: TGTGCCAGCGATGCGCCGGGGCTCACAGGGAGGGGGTCCTACAATGAGCAGTTCTTC.

The CDR3 DNA is TGTGCCAGCAGCCTCTCCGGGACAGGGTACAATGAGCAGTTCTTC. Translating it yields CASSLSGTGYNEQFF. The V and J genes are TRBV7-3 and TRBJ2-1, with 9 bases that match TRBD1. The CDR3 spans 15 residues. The V segment lost 5 bases and the J segment 4 bases; nucleotides outside the gene matches: 6. In germline, CDR1 is SGHTA, CDR2 FQGTGA.

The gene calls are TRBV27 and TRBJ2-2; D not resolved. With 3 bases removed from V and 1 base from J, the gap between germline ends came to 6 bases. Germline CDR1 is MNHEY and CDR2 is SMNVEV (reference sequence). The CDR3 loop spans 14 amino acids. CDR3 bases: TGTGCCAGCAGTTTTATACAGAACACCGGGGAGCTGTTTTTT. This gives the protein CASSFIQNTGELFF.

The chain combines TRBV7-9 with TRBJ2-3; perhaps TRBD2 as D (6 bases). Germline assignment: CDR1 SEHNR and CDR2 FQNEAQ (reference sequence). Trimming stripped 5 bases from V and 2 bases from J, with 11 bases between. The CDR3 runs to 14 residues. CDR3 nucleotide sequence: TGTGCCAGCAGCCGACTAGGGTCCACAGATACGCAGTATTTT. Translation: CASSRLGSTDTQYF.

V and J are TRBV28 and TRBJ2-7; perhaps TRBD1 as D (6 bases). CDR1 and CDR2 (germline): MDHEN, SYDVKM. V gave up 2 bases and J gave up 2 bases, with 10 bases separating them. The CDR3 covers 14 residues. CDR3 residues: CASSLGGQAYEQYF. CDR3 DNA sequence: TGTGCCAGCAGTTTAGGGGGCCAAGCCTACGAGCAGTACTTC.

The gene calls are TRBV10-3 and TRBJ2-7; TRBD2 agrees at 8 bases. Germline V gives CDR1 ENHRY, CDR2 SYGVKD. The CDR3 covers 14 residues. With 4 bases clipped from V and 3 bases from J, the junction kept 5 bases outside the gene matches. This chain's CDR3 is CAISVGAGGYEQYF. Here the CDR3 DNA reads TGTGCCATCAGTGTGGGGGCGGGAGGCTACGAGCAGTACTTC.

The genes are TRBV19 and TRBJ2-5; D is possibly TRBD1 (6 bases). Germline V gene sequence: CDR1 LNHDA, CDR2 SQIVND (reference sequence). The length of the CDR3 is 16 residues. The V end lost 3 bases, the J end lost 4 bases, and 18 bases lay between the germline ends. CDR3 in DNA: TGTGCCAGTAGTATCGATAGACAGGACCAGGGAGAGACCCAGTACTTC. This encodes CASSIDRQDQGETQYF. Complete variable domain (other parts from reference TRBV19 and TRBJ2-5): DGGITQSPKYLFRKEGQNVTLSCEQNLNHDAMYWYRQDPGQGLRLIYYSQIVNDFQKGDIAEGYSVSREKKESFPLTVTSAQKNPTAFYLCASSIDRQDQGETQYFGPGTRLLVL.

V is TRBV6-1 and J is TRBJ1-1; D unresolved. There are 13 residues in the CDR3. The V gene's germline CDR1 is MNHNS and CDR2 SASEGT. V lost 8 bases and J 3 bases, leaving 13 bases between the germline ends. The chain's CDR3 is CASLFKLDTEAFF. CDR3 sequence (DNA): TGTGCCAGCTTATTCAAATTGGACACTGAAGCTTTCTTT.

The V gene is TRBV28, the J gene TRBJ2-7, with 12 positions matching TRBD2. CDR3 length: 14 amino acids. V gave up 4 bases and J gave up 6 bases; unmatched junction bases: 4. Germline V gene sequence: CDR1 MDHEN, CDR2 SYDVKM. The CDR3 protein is CASSSTSGRLEQYF. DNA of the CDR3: TGTGCCAGCAGTTCGACTAGCGGGAGACTCGAGCAGTACTTC.

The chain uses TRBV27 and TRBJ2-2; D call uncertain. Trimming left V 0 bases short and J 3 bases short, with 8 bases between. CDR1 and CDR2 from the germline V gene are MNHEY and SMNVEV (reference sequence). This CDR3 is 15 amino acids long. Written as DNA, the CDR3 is TGTGCCAGCAGTTTATCCCTGGTCTACACCGGGGAGCTGTTTTTT. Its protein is CASSLSLVYTGELFF.

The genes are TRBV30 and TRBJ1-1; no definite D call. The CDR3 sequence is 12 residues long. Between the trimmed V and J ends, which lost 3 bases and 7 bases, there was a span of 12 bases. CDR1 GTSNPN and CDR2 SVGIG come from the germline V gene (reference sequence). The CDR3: CAWSPGVVEAFF. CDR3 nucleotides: TGTGCCTGGAGCCCCGGGGTGGTTGAAGCTTTCTTT.

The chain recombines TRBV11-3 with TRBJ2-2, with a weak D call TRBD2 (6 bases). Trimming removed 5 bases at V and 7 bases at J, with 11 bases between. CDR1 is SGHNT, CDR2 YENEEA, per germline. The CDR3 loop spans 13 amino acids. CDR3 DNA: TGTGCCAGCAGCCTCGAGGGACTCGGGGAGCTGTTTTTT. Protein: CASSLEGLGELFF.

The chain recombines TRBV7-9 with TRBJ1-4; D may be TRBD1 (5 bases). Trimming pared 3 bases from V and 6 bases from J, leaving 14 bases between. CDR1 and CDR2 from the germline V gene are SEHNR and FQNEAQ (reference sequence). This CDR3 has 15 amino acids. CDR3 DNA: TGTGCCAGCAGCTTCTCTGGGACTGCTTATGAAAAACTGTTTTTT. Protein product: CASSFSGTAYEKLFF.

The CDR3 sequence is CAIVKKQGAGQYF. The DNA for the CDR3 is TGTGCCATAGTAAAGAAACAGGGGGCTGGGCAGTACTTC. This chain connects TRBV2 to TRBJ2-7; 9 positions match TRBD1. This CDR3 is 13 amino acids long. V dropped 10 bases and J dropped 9; count of bases not matched to a gene: 13. Germline V gene data show CDR1 as SNHLY and CDR2 as FYNNEI. Full variable domain (remainder filled in from reference TRBV2 and TRBJ2-7): EPEVTQTPSHQVTQMGQEVILRCVPISNHLYFYWYRQILGQKVEFLVSFYNNEISEKSEIFDDQFSVERPDGSNFTLKIRSTKLEDSAMYFCAIVKKQGAGQYFGPGTRLTVT.

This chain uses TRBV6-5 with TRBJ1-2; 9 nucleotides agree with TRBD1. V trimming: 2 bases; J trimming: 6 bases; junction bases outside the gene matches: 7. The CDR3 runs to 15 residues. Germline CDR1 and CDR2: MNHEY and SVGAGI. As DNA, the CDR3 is TGTGCCAGCAGTTACGGGGACAGGGCCCTCGATGGCTACACCTTC. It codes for CASSYGDRALDGYTF.

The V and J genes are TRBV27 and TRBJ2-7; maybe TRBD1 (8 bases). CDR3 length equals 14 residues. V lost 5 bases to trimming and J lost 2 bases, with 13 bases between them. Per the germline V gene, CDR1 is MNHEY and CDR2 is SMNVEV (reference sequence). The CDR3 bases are TGTGCCAGCAGTCCACAGGGGGGGGCCTACGAGCAGTACTTC. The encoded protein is CASSPQGGAYEQYF.

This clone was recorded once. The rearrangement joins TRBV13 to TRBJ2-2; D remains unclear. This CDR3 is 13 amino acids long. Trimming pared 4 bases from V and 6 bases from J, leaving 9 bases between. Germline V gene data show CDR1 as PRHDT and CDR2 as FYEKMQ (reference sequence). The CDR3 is CASSSLWAGELFF. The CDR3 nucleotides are TGTGCCAGCAGCTCCCTTTGGGCCGGGGAGCTGTTTTTT.

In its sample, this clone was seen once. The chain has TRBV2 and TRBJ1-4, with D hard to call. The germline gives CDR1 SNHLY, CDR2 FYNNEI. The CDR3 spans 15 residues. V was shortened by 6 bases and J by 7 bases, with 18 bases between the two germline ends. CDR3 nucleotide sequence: TGTGCCAGCAGCGAACTGCCAGCTGGGAGTGAAAAACTGTTTTTT. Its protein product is CASSELPAGSEKLFF. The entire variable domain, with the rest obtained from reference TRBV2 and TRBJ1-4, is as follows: EPEVTQTPSHQVTQMGQEVILRCVPISNHLYFYWYRQILGQKVEFLVSFYNNEISEKSEIFDDQFSVERPDGSNFTLKIRSTKLEDSAMYFCASSELPAGSEKLFFGSGTQLSVL.

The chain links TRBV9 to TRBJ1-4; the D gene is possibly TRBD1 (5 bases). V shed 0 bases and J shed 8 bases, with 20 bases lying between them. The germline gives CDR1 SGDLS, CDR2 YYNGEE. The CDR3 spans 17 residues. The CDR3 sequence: CASSVGRGSMMQEKLFF. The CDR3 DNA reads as TGTGCCAGCAGCGTAGGAAGGGGTTCCATGATGCAAGAAAAACTGTTTTTT.

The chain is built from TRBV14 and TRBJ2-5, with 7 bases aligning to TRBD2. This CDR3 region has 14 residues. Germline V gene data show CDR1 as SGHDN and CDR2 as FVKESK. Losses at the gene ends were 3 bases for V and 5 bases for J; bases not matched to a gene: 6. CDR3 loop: CASSHPGLRETQYF. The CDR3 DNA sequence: TGTGCCAGCAGCCACCCGGGACTAAGGGAGACCCAGTACTTC.

The CDR3, as DNA: TGTGCCAGTAGTATAAAGGCAGGGGGTCAGCCCCAGCATTTT. Translation: CASSIKAGGQPQHF. The chain links TRBV19 to TRBJ1-5; 7 nucleotides match TRBD1. The germline gives CDR1 LNHDA, CDR2 SQIVND (reference sequence). This CDR3 has 14 residues. V lost 2 bases and J lost 6; bases outside the gene matches: 4.

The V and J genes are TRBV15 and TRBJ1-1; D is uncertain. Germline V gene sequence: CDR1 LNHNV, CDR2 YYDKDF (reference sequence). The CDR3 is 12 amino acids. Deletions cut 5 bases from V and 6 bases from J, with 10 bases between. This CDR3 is CATSPDGAEAFF. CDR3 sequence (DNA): TGTGCCACCAGCCCCGACGGGGCTGAAGCTTTCTTT.

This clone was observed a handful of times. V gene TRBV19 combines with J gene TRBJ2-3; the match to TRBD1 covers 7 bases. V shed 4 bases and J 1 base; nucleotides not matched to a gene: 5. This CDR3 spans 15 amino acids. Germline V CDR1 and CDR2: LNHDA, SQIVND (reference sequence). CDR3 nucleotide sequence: TGTGCCAGTAGTAGACAGGGTTTAGGCACAGATACGCAGTATTTT. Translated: CASSRQGLGTDTQYF.

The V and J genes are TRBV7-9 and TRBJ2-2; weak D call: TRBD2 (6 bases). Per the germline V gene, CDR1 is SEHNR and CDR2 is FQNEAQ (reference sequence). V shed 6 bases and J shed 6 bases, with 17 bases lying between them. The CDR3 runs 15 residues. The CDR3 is CASSRNDLAPGELFF. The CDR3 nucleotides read TGTGCCAGCAGTCGAAATGATCTAGCGCCCGGGGAGCTGTTTTTT.

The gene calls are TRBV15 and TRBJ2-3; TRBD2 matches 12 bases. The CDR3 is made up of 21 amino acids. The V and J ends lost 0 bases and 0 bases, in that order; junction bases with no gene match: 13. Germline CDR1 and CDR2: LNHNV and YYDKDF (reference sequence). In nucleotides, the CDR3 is TGTGCCACCAGCAGAGACGGACTAGCGGGATTACTTTCCTCTAGCACAGATACGCAGTATTTT. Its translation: CATSRDGLAGLLSSSTDTQYF.

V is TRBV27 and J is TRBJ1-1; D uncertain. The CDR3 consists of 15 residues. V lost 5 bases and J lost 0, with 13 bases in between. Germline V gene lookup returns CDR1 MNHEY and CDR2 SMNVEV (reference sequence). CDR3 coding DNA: TGTGCCAGCAGTCGCCAGGCCCTCATGAACACTGAAGCTTTCTTT. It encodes CASSRQALMNTEAFF.

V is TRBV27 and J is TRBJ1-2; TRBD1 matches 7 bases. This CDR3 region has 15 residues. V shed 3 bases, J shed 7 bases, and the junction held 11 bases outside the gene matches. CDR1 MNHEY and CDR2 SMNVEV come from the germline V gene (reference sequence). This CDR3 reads CASSFQTGVIGGYTF. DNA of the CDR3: TGTGCCAGCAGTTTCCAAACAGGGGTTATTGGTGGCTACACCTTC.